This section outlines one T cell receptor beta chain sequence together with its context. The CDR3 length is 12 residues. The V and J ends lost 7 bases and 4 bases respectively, with 10 bases between them. The germline V gene has CDR1 MNHEY and CDR2 SMNVEV (reference sequence). This entry is derived from a study of neurological immune-mediated disorders. The authors produced cDNA by 5'RACE using 10-nucleotide random UMIs. TCRdb processed the 5' RACE reads anew with MiXCR; each CDR3 protein has one entry. The data hold under 80,000 distinct CDR3 sequences, with 4.5% to 5.5% observed a single time. The sequencing sample was made of PBMCs. The chain joins TRBV27 to TRBJ2-5; no clear D gene. This sequence originates from a woman aged 45-59 years with multiple sclerosis. CDR3 nucleotides: TGTGCCAGCAAGGACGGGCGAGAGACCCAGTACTTC. The encoded protein is CASKDGRETQYF.